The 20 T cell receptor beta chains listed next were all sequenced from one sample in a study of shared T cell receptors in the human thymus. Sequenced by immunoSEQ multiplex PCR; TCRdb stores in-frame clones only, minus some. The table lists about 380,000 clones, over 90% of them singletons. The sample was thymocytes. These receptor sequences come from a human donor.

CDR3 in amino acids: CASRPEEELEPDTQYF. Here the CDR3 DNA reads TGTGCCAGCAGACCAGAAGAGGAGCTGGAGCCAGATACGCAGTATTTT. The chain is built from TRBV7-8 and TRBJ2-3; D is uncertain. Germline CDR1 reads SGHVS; CDR2 reads FQNEAQ. V dropped 6 bases and J dropped 4 bases, with 20 bases sitting between them. CDR3 length: 16 amino acids.

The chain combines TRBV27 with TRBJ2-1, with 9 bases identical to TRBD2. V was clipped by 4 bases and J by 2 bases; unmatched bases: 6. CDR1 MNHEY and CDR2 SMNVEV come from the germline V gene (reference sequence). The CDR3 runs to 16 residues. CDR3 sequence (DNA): TGTGCCAGCAGTTCACTAGCGGGCTTAACCTACAATGAGCAGTTCTTC. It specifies CASSSLAGLTYNEQFF.

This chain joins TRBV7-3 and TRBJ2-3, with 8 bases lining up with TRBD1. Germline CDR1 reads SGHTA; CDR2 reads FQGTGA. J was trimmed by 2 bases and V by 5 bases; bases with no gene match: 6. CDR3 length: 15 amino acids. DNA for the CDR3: TGTGCCAGCAGCAAACTGGACAGGGACACAGATACGCAGTATTTT. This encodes CASSKLDRDTDTQYF.

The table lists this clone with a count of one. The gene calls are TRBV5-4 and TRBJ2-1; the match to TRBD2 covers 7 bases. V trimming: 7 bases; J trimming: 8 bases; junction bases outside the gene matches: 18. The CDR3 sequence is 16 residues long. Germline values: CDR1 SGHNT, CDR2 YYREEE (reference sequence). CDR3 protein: CASAGGGTLSWHEQFF. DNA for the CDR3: TGTGCCAGCGCTGGGGGGGGGACGCTGTCCTGGCATGAGCAGTTCTTC.

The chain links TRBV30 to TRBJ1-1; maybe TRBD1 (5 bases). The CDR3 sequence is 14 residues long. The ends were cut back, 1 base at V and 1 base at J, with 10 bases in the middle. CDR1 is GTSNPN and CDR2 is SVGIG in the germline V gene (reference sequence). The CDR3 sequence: CAWSGGGPNTEAFF. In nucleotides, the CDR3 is TGTGCCTGGAGTGGGGGGGGTCCGAACACTGAAGCTTTCTTT.

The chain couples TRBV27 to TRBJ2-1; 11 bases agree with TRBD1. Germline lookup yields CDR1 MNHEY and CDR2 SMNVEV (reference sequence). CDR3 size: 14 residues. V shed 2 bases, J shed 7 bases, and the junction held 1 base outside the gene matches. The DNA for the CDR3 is TGTGCCAGCAGTTTAGGGACAGGGGGGAATGAGCAGTTCTTC. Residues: CASSLGTGGNEQFF.

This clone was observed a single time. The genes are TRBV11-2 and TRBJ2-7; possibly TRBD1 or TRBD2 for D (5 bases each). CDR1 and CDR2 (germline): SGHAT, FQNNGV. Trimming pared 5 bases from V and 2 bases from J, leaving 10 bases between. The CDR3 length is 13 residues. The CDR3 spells CASSRGPTYEQYF. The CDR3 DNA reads TGTGCCAGCAGCAGGGGACCGACCTACGAGCAGTACTTC. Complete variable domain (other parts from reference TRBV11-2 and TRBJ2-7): EAGVAQSPRYKIIEKRQSVAFWCNPISGHATLYWYQQILGQGPKLLIQFQNNGVVDDSQLPKDRFSAERLKGVDSTLKIQPAKLEDSAVYLCASSRGPTYEQYFGPGTRLTVT.

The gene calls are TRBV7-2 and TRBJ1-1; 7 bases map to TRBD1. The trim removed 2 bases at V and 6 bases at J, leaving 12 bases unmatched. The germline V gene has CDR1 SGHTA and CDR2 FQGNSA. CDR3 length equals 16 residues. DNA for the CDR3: TGTGCCAGCAGCTTACTTAGGGGGCGCGAGAAGGCTGAAGCTTTCTTT. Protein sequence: CASSLLRGREKAEAFF.

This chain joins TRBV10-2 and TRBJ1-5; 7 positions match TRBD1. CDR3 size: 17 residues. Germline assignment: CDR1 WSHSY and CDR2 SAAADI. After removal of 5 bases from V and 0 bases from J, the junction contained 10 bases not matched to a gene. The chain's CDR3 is CASSRRDRGHSNQPQHF. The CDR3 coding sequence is TGCGCCAGCAGTCGAAGGGACAGAGGCCATAGCAATCAGCCCCAGCATTTT.

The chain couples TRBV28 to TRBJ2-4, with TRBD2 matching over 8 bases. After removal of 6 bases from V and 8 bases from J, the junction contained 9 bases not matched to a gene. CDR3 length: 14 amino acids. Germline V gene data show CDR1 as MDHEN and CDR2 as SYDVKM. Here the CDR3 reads CASRGTSQHDIQYF. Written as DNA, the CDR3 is TGTGCCAGCAGAGGGACTAGTCAACATGACATTCAGTACTTC.

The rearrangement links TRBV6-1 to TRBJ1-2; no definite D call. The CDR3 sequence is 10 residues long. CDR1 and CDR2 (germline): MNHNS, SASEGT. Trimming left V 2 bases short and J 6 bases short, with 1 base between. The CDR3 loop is CASSEHGYTF. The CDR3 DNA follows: TGTGCCAGCAGTGAACATGGCTACACCTTC.

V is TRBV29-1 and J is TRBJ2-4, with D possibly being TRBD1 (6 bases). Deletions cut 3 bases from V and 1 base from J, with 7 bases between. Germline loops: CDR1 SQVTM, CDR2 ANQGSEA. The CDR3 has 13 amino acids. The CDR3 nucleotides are TGCAGCGTTGATCAGGGGGCCAAAAACATTCAGTACTTC. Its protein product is CSVDQGAKNIQYF.

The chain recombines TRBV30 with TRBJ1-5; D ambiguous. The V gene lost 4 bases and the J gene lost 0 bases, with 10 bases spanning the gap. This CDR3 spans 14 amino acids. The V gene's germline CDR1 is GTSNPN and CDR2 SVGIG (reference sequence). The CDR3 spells CAWNWKHSNQPQHF. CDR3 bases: TGTGCCTGGAACTGGAAACATAGCAATCAGCCCCAGCATTTT.

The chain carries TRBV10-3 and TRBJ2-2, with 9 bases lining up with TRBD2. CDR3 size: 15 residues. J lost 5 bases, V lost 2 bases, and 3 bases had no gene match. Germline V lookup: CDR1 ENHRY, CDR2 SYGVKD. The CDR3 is CAISEGLAGTGELFF. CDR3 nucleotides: TGTGCCATCAGTGAGGGGCTAGCGGGGACCGGGGAGCTGTTTTTT.

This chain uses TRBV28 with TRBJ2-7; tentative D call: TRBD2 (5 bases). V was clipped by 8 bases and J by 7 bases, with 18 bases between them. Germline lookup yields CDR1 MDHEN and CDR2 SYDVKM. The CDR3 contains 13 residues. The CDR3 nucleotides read TGTGCCAGCCTACCACGAGGGTCGGGAGAGCAGTACTTC. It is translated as CASLPRGSGEQYF.

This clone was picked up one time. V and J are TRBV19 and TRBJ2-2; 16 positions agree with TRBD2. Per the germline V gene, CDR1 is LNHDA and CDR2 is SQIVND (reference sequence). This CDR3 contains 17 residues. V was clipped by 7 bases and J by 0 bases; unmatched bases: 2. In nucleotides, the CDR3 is TGTGCCAGTACGGGACTAGCGGGAGGGCCGAACACCGGGGAGCTGTTTTTT. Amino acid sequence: CASTGLAGGPNTGELFF.

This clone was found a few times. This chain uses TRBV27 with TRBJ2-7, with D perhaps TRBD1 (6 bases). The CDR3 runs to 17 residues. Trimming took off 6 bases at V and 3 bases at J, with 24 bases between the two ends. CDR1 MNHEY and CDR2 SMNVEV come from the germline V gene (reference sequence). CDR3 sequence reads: CASSPADRSNGLYEQYF. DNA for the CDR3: TGTGCCAGCAGCCCCGCAGACAGGTCAAACGGGCTCTACGAGCAGTACTTC.

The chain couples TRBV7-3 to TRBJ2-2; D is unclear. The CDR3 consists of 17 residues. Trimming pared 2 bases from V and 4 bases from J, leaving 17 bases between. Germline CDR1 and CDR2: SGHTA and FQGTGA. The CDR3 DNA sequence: TGTGCCAGCAGCTTACCAGCGCTACGGGTGGGCACCGGGGAGCTGTTTTTT. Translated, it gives CASSLPALRVGTGELFF.

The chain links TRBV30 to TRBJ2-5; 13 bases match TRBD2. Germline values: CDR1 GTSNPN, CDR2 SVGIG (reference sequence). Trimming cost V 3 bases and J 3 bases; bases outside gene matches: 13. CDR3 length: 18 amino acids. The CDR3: CAWRSPGLAGFGEETQYF. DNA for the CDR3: TGTGCCTGGAGATCCCCGGGACTAGCGGGATTTGGGGAAGAGACCCAGTACTTC.

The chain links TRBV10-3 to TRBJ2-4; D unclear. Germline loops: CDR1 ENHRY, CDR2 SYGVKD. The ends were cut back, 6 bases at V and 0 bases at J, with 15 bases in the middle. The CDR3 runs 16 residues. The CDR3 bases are TGTGCCATCAGCAGCTCAGCGACCCTAGCCAAAAACATTCAGTACTTC. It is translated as CAISSSATLAKNIQYF.